These 18 T cell receptor beta chains were all obtained from the same sample, sequenced in a study of blood T cells in healthy people across ages. For the second PCR, which ran for 7 to 11 cycles, a sample-barcoded 5' primer and a J-beta primer mix were used. TCRdb redid the calling of the 5' RACE reads with MiXCR, one entry per CDR3 protein. The data contain more than 1.4 million distinct CDR3 sequences, about 43% of them singletons. Sequencing used blood. The source of these receptors is a woman younger than 35 in good health.

The V gene is TRBV6-1, the J gene TRBJ2-7, with D maybe TRBD1 (5 bases). Looked up from germline, CDR1 is MNHNS and CDR2 is SASEGT. This CDR3 comprises 15 residues. The V and J ends lost 7 bases and 4 bases respectively, with 20 bases between them. The CDR3 loop is CASKGLTESIYEQYF. CDR3 DNA sequence: TGTGCCAGCAAGGGGCTGACAGAATCAATTTACGAGCAGTACTTC.

V is TRBV2 and J is TRBJ1-3; tentative D call: TRBD1 (5 bases). CDR1 and CDR2 from the germline V gene are SNHLY and FYNNEI. The CDR3 has 12 amino acids. Between the trimmed V and J ends, which lost 4 bases and 8 bases, there was a span of 9 bases. The CDR3 region has the DNA TGTGCCAGCAGTGGGCAGGGAGACACCATATATTTT. Its protein product is CASSGQGDTIYF.

The V call is TRBV9, the J call TRBJ2-2, with D unresolved. Germline V CDR1 and CDR2: SGDLS, YYNGEE. Between the trimmed V and J ends, which lost 0 bases and 0 bases, there was a span of 6 bases. This CDR3 is built from 15 residues. CDR3 sequence: CASSVEGTNTGELFF. DNA of the CDR3: TGTGCCAGCAGCGTAGAGGGTACGAACACCGGGGAGCTGTTTTTT.

This clonotype was seen only a few times. The chain joins TRBV4-1 to TRBJ1-1, with D possibly matching TRBD1 (6 bases). Germline V lookup: CDR1 MGHRA, CDR2 YSYEKL. V lost 0 bases to trimming and J lost 3 bases, with 23 bases between them. The CDR3 has 19 residues. The CDR3 bases are TGCGCCAGCAGCCAAGACAGGCACATTGCAGGGGCGGACGACACTGAAGCTTTCTTT. This sequence encodes CASSQDRHIAGADDTEAFF.

As concerns this clonotype: An end of the junction differs from the germline gene, which may be a read error. This rearrangement joins TRBV10-3 to TRBJ2-3; D assignment may be TRBD1 or TRBD2 (5 bases each). Germline assignment: CDR1 ENHRY and CDR2 SYGVKD. The CDR3 is made up of 15 amino acids. As DNA, the CDR3 is TGTGTCATCAGTGATGGGACCGCCGAGGCAGATACGCAGTATTTT. It specifies CVISDGTAEADTQYF.

This clonotype was counted many times. This chain joins TRBV4-1 and TRBJ2-7, with 9 bases lining up with TRBD2. The germline V gene encodes CDR1 MGHRA and CDR2 YSYEKL. The V gene end was trimmed by 1 base and the J gene end by 2 bases; junction bases not matched to a gene: 6. The CDR3 is 16 amino acids. The DNA for the CDR3 is TGCGCCAGCAGCCAAGTTGCGTCTAGCGGGACCTACGAGCAGTACTTC. Amino acid sequence: CASSQVASSGTYEQYF.

CDR3: CATGVTSGENNEQFF. The CDR3 nucleotides are TGTGCCACCGGCGTGACTAGCGGGGAGAACAATGAGCAGTTCTTC. The chain carries TRBV24-1 and TRBJ2-1; 11 bases are a match to TRBD2. CDR1 is KGHDR and CDR2 is SFDVKD in the germline V gene. With V trimmed by 9 bases and J by 5 bases, 8 bases remained unmatched. This CDR3 comprises 15 residues.

A few counts support this clonotype. The rearrangement uses TRBV2 and TRBJ2-1; the match to TRBD2 covers 10 bases. This CDR3 is 15 amino acids long. Germline assignment: CDR1 SNHLY and CDR2 FYNNEI. J gave up 10 bases and V 2 bases, and 8 bases lay outside the gene matches. CDR3: CASSELASGGGEQFF. The CDR3 DNA reads TGTGCCAGCAGTGAATTGGCTAGCGGGGGAGGAGAGCAGTTCTTC.

This clonotype was seen only a few times. The rearrangement joins TRBV4-1 to TRBJ1-4, with D possibly matching TRBD1 (5 bases). Trimming removed 0 bases from V and 7 bases from J, with 12 bases in between. Germline CDR1 MGHRA, CDR2 YSYEKL. The CDR3 has 15 amino acids. The CDR3 reads CASSQDPGKFEKLFF. CDR3 in DNA: TGCGCCAGCAGCCAAGATCCAGGGAAATTTGAAAAACTGTTTTTT.

This rearrangement joins TRBV6-5 to TRBJ1-2, with a weak D call TRBD1 (5 bases). V was shortened by 7 bases and J by 7 bases, with 19 bases between the two germline ends. Germline values: CDR1 MNHEY, CDR2 SVGAGI. The CDR3 is made up of 14 amino acids. CDR3 sequence: CASTDDSIWRGYTF. The CDR3 DNA reads TGTGCCAGCACCGACGACAGCATCTGGCGTGGCTACACCTTC.

This clonotype came up many times. The chain is built from TRBV5-5 and TRBJ2-7; TRBD2 is a possible D gene (5 bases). The CDR3 is 14 residues long. Germline CDR1 SGHKS, CDR2 YYEKEE (reference sequence). The V gene lost 0 bases and the J gene lost 1 base, with 8 bases spanning the gap. CDR3 bases: TGTGCCAGCAGCTTGGCACCGGGGTCCTACGAGCAGTACTTC. Translated, it gives CASSLAPGSYEQYF.

The chain joins TRBV6-6 to TRBJ2-5; maybe TRBD1 (5 bases). V was clipped by 2 bases and J by 2 bases, with 12 bases between them. This CDR3 has 15 amino acids. Looked up from germline, CDR1 is MNHNY and CDR2 is SVGAGI (reference sequence). CDR3 in DNA: TGTGCCAGCAGTTACCCCAATAGGGGACAAGAGACCCAGTACTTC. Encoded protein: CASSYPNRGQETQYF.

The chain couples TRBV25-1 to TRBJ2-3, with 7 bases matching TRBD1. The CDR3 spans 15 residues. The germline gives CDR1 MGHDK, CDR2 SYGVNS. V lost 3 bases to trimming and J lost 0 bases; unmatched junction nucleotides: 3. The CDR3 loop is CASSDATGSTDTQYF. The CDR3 coding sequence is TGTGCCAGCAGTGATGCGACAGGGAGCACAGATACGCAGTATTTT.

In its sample, this clonotype was seen a few times. V usage is TRBV6-1 and J usage is TRBJ1-5; D not certain. The CDR3 sequence is 14 residues long. V was shortened by 3 bases and J by 2 bases, with 8 bases between the two germline ends. Germline-derived CDR1 and CDR2 are MNHNS and SASEGT. The CDR3 loop reads CASSDRGGNQPQHF. The DNA of the CDR3 is TGTGCCAGCAGTGACCGAGGTGGCAATCAGCCCCAGCATTTT.

The chain has TRBV5-1 and TRBJ2-3, with 8 bases that match TRBD1. Unmatched junction bases numbered 8, after V lost 4 bases and J lost 7 bases. The length of the CDR3 is 14 residues. Germline CDR1 is SGHRS and CDR2 is YFSETQ. CDR3 in amino acids: CASSASGGENTQYF. In DNA form, the CDR3 reads TGCGCCAGCAGCGCCTCAGGGGGCGAGAATACGCAGTATTTT.

The V gene is TRBV28, the J gene TRBJ2-2; a weak D match, TRBD2 (6 bases). Germline V gene data show CDR1 as MDHEN and CDR2 as SYDVKM. V lost 8 bases and J lost 7, with 17 bases in between. The CDR3 is 14 amino acids. The CDR3 loop is CASWDWESGGELFF. As DNA, the CDR3 is TGTGCCAGCTGGGACTGGGAAAGTGGCGGGGAGCTGTTTTTT.

J is TRBJ2-3 and V is TRBV11-2; D is unclear. Germline-derived CDR1 and CDR2 are SGHAT and FQNNGV. Deletions cut 4 bases from V and 0 bases from J, with 11 bases between. This CDR3 contains 15 residues. The CDR3 region has the DNA TGTGCCAGCAGCTCCTGGGCCACTAGCACAGATACGCAGTATTTT. Its protein is CASSSWATSTDTQYF.

This clonotype was picked up a small number of times. In DNA form, the CDR3 reads TGCAGTGCGGCCCAGTCGTCTGAAGCTTTCTTT. Its translation: CSAAQSSEAFF. The V gene is TRBV20-1, the J gene TRBJ1-1, with D uncertain. The CDR3 length is 11 residues. Trimming stripped 6 bases from V and 6 bases from J, with 11 bases between. Germline lookup yields CDR1 DFQATT and CDR2 SNEGSKA (reference sequence).